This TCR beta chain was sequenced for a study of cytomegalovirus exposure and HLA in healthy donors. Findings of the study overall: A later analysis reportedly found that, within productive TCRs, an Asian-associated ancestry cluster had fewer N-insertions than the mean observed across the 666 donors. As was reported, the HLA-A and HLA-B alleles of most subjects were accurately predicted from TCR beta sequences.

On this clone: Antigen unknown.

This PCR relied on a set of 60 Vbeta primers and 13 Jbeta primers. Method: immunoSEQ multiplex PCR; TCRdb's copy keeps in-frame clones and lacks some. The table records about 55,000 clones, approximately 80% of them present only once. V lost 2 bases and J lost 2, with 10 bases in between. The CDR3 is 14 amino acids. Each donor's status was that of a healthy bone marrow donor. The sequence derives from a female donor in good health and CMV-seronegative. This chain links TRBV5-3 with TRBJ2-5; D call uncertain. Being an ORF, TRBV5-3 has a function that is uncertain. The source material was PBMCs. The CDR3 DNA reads TGTGCCAGAAGCTTCAAAGTACTGCAAGAGACCCAGTACTTC. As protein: CARSFKVLQETQYF.